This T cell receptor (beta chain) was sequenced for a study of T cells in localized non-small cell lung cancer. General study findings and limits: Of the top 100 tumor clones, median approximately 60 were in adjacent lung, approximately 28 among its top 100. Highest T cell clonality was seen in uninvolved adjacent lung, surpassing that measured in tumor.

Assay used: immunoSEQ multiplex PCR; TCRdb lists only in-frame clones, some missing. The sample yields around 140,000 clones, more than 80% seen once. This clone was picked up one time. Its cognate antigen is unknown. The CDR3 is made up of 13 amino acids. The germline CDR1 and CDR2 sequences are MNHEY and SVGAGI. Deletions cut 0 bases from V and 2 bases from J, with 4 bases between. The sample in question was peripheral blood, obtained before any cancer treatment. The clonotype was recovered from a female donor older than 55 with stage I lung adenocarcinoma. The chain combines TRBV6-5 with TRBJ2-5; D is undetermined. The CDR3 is CASSYSRQETQYF. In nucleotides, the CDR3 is TGTGCCAGCAGTTACTCGCGGCAAGAGACCCAGTACTTC.